A selection of T cell receptor beta chains follows, all from one sample in a study of T cells after posttransplantation cyclophosphamide. Sequencing used immunoSEQ multiplex PCR; TCRdb keeps in-frame clones, though not all of them. This sample includes approximately 3,200 clones with no singletons; its ten biggest clones take up 13%. Sequenced material: PBMCs, taken after allogeneic stem cell transplant with posttransplant cyclophosphamide. The receptors were gathered from a female patient between 55 and 75 years old who received an allogeneic stem cell transplant from a related donor and was CMV-positive. The graft donor may be the source of some T cells. CDR3s include the opening cysteine and the closing phenylalanine or tryptophan. The D gene is left open where the match is weak. Part of the rows lack a size; the others show once, few, many or a class for expanded clones.

J | size | D | length | V | DNA | CDR3
TRBJ2-1 | hyperexpanded | TRBD2 | 14 | TRBV5-1 | TGCGCCAGCAGCTTGGTAGCGGGTGGAAATGAGCAGTTCTTC | CASSLVAGGNEQFF
TRBJ1-4 | many | NA | 18 | TRBV15 | TGTGCCACCAGCAGAGATCTTGCAATAGGGGTAACTAATGAAAAACTGTTTTTT | CATSRDLAIGVTNEKLFF
TRBJ1-2 | many | TRBD1 | 16 | TRBV6-5 | TGTGCCAGCAGTTCCGGGGACAGGCGCCCTAACTATGGCTACACCTTC | CASSSGDRRPNYGYTF
TRBJ1-1 | many | TRBD1 | 16 | TRBV27 | TGTGCCAGCAGTACCGACCGACAGGGGACCAAGACTGAAGCTTTCTTT | CASSTDRQGTKTEAFF
TRBJ2-1 | many | NA | 15 | TRBV7-9 | TGTGCCAGCAGCTTACTAACAGTCTCCTACAATGAGCAGTTCTTC | CASSLLTVSYNEQFF
TRBJ2-7 | many | TRBD1 | 15 | TRBV2 | TGTGCCACCCCGAAGGGGGACAGGGGGCGTTACGAGCAGTACTTC | CATPKGDRGRYEQYF
TRBJ2-1 | many | TRBD1 | 15 | TRBV13 | TGTGCCAGCAGGCAACAGGGGGGCTTCCGGAATGAGCAGTTCTTC | CASRQQGGFRNEQFF
TRBJ2-5 | NA | TRBD1 | 11 | TRBV20-1 | TGCAGTCAAAGGGGGCTCGAGACCCAGTACTTC | CSQRGLETQYF
TRBJ2-7 | many | NA | 15 | TRBV5-4 | TGTGCCAGCAGCCGGAGACTGTTAAACGGTTACGAGCAGTACTTC | CASSRRLLNGYEQYF
TRBJ1-1 | many | NA | 14 | TRBV19 | TGTGCCAGTAGTGTGTTGGCGGCGGGGACTGAAGCTTTCTTT | CASSVLAAGTEAFF
TRBJ2-1 | many | NA | 16 | TRBV5-5 | TGTGCCAGCAGCCCGTCAGAGGGGAGGTCCTACAATGAGCAGTTCTTC | CASSPSEGRSYNEQFF
TRBJ2-7 | medium-sized | TRBD1 | 14 | TRBV11-3 | TGTGCCAGCAGCATATCGGGACAGGCCTACGAGCAGTACTTC | CASSISGQAYEQYF